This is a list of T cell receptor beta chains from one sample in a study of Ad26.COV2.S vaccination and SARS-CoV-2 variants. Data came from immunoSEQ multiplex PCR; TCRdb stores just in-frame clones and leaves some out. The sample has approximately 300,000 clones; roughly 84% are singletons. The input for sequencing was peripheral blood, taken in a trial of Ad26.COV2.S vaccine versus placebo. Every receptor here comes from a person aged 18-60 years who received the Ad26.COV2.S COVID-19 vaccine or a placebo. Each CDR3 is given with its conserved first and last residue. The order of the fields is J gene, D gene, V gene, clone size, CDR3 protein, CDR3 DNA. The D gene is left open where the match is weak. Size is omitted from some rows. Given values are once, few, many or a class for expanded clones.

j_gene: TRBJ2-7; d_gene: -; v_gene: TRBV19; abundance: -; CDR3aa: CASSSVGSDYEQYF; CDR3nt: TGTGCCAGTAGTTCAGTCGGGTCCGACTACGAGCAGTACTTC
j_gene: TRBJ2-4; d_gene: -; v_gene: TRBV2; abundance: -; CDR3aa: CASSESPAKVAIQYF; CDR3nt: TGTGCCAGCAGTGAAAGCCCAGCGAAGGTGGCCATTCAGTACTTC
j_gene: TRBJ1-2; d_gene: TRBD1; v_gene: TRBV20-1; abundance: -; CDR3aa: CSATGQHGYTF; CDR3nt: TGCAGTGCTACGGGACAGCATGGCTACACCTTC
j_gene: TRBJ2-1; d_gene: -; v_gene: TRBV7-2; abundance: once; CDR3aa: CASSQGGPYNEQFF; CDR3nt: TGTGCCAGCAGCCAGGGGGGGCCTTACAATGAGCAGTTCTTC
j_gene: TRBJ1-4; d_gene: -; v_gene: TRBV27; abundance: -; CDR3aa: CASSLMGRSNEKLFF; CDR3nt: TGTGCCAGCAGTCTAATGGGACGGAGTAATGAAAAACTGTTTTTT
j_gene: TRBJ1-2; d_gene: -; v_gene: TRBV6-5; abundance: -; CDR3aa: CASHKSSGRESVYTF; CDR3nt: TGTGCCAGCCACAAGTCAAGTGGCAGGGAGTCCGTCTACACCTTC
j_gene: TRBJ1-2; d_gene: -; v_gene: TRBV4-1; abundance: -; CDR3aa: CASSQGSGDGYTF; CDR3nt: TGCGCCAGCAGCCAAGGATCAGGGGACGGCTACACCTTC
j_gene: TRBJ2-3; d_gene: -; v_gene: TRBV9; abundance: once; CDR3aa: CASSVLVGGTSTDTQYF; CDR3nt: TGTGCCAGCAGCGTATTAGTGGGAGGTACTAGCACAGATACGCAGTATTTT
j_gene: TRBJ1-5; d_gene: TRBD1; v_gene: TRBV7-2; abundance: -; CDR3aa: CASSPYYRGRGNQPQHF; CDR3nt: TGTGCCAGCAGCCCGTACTACAGGGGGCGCGGGAATCAGCCCCAGCATTTT
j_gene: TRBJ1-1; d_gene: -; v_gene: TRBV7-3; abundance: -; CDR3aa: CASSLMKDTEAFF; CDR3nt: TGTGCCAGCAGCTTAATGAAGGACACTGAAGCTTTCTTT
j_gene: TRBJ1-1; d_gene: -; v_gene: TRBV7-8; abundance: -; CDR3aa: CASSLSANRGNTEAFF; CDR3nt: TGTGCCAGCAGCTTGAGTGCAAATAGGGGGAACACTGAAGCTTTCTTT
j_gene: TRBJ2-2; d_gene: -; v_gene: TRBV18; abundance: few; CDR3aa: CASSLRQVPSGTGELFF; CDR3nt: TGTGCCAGCTCACTAAGGCAGGTCCCGAGTGGCACCGGGGAGCTGTTTTTT
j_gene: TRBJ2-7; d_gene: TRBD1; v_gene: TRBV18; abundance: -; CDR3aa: CASSPKDRGLYEQYF; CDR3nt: TGTGCCAGCTCACCCAAAGACAGGGGTCTGTACGAGCAGTACTTC